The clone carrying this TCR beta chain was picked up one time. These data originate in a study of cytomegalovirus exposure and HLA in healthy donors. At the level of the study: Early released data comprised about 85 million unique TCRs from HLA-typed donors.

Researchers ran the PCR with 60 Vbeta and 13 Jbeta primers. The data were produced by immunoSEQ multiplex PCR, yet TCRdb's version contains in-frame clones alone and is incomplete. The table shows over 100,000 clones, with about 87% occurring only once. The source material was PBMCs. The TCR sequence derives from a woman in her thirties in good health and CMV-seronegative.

CDR3 nucleotides: TGTGCCAGCAGTTTTGACAGCCAAAACATTCAGTACTTC. It is translated as CASSFDSQNIQYF. The chain uses TRBV27 and TRBJ2-4; tentative D call: TRBD1 (5 bases). Germline CDR1 reads MNHEY; CDR2 reads SMNVEV (reference sequence). V was clipped by 3 bases and J by 5 bases, with 8 bases between them. The CDR3 has 13 residues.